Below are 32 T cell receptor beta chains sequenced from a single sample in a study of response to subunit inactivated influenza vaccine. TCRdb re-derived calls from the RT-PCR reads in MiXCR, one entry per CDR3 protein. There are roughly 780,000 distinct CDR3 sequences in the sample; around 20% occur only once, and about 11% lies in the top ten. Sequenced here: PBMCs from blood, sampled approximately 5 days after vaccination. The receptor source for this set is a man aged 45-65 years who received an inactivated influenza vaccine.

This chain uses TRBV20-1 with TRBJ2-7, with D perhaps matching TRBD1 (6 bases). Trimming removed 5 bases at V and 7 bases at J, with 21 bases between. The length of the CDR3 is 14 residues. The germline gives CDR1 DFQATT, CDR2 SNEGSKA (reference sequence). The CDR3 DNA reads TGCAGTGCTCTGGGGAAGGGACACCTTAGAGAGCAGTACTTC. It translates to CSALGKGHLREQYF.

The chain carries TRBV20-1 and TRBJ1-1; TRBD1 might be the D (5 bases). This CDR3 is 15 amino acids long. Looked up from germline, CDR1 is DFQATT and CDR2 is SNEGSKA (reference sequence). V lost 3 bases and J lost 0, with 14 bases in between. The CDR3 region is CSASPGHPLNTEAFF. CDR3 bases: TGCAGTGCTAGCCCAGGGCATCCCTTGAACACTGAAGCTTTCTTT.

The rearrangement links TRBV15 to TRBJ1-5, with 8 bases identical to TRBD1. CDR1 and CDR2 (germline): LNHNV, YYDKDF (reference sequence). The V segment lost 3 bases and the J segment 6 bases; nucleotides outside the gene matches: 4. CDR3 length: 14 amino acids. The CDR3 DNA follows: TGTGCCACCAGCAGGGACAGGGTCAGTCAGCCCCAGCATTTT. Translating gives CATSRDRVSQPQHF.

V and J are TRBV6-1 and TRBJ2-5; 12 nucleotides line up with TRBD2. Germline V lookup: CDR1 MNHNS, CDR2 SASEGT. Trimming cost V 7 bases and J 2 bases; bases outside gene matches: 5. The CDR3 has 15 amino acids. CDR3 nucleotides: TGTGCCAGCAACGGACTAGCGGGAATACAAGAGACCCAGTACTTC. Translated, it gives CASNGLAGIQETQYF.

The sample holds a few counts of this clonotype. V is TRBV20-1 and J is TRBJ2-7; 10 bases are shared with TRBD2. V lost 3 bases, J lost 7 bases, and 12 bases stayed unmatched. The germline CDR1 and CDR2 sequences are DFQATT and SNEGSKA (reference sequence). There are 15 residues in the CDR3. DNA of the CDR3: TGCAGTGCTAGTCCCCTGACGAGCGGGAGGGTTGAGCAGTACTTC. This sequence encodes CSASPLTSGRVEQYF.

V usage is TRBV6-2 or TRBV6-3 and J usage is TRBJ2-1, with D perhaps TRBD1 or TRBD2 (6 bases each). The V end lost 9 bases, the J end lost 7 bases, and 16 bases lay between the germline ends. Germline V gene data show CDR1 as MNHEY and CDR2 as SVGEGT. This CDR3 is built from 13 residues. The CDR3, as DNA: TGTGCCAGTGGGGGGCTGGCGGGGAATGAGCAGTTCTTC. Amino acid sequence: CASGGLAGNEQFF.

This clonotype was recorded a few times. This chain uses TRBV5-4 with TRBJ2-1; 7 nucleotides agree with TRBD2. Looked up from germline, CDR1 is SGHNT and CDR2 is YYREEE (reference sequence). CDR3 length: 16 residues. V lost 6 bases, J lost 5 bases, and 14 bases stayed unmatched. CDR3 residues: CASTPMGGRRNNEQFF. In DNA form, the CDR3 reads TGTGCCAGCACCCCAATGGGAGGGAGGCGGAACAATGAGCAGTTCTTC. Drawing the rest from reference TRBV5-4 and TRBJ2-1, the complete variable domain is ETGVTQSPTHLIKTRGQQVTLRCSSQSGHNTVSWYQQALGQGPQFIFQYYREEENGRGNFPPRFSGLQFPNYSSELNVNALELDDSALYLCASTPMGGRRNNEQFFGPGTRLTVL.

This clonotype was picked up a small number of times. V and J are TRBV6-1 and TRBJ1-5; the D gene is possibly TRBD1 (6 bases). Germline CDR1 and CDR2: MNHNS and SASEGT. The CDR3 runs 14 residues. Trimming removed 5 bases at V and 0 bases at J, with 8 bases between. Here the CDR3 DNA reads TGTGCCAGCAGTAGACAGGCTAGCAATCAGCCCCAGCATTTT. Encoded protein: CASSRQASNQPQHF.

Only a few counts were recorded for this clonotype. CDR3 sequence: CASSPGTDSKGQHF. The CDR3 DNA reads as TGTGCCAGCTCACCGGGGACAGACTCAAAGGGCCAGCATTTT. The chain is built from TRBV18 and TRBJ1-5, with 7 bases identical to TRBD1. The CDR3 contains 14 residues. The germline V gene has CDR1 KGHSH and CDR2 LQKENI. V shed 3 bases, J shed 12 bases, and the junction held 11 bases outside the gene matches.

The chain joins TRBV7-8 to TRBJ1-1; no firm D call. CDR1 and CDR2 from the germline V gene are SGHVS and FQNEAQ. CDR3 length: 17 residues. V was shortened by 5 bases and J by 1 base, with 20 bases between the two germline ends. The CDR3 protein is CASSQSSISRRNTEAFF. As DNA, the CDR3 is TGTGCCAGCAGCCAAAGTAGCATCTCTCGGAGGAACACTGAAGCTTTCTTT.

This CDR3 is CASSYEYQETQYF. DNA for the CDR3: TGTGCCAGCAGTTACGAGTACCAAGAGACCCAGTACTTC. The genes are TRBV6-2 or TRBV6-3 and TRBJ2-5; D uncertain. The CDR3 contains 13 residues. The germline CDR1 and CDR2 sequences are MNHEY and SVGEGT. With 2 bases removed from V and 0 bases from J, the gap between germline ends came to 4 bases.

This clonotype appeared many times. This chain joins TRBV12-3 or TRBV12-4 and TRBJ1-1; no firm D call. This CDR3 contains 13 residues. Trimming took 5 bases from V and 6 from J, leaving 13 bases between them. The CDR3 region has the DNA TGTGCCAGCAGTCCGAGCCGGAAGTCTGAAGCTTTCTTT. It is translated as CASSPSRKSEAFF.

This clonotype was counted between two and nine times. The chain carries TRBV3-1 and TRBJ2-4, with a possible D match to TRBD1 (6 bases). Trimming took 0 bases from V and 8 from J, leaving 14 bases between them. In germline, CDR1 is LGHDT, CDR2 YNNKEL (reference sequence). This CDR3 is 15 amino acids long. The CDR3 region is CASSQDWAGDHIQYF. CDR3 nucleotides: TGTGCCAGCAGCCAAGATTGGGCAGGGGACCACATTCAGTACTTC.

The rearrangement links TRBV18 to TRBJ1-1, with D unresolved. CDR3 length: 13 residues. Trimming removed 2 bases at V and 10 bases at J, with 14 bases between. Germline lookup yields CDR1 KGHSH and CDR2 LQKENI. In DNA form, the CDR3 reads TGTGCCAGCTCACCAGCGGTCGAAGGGTCAGCTTTCTTT. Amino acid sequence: CASSPAVEGSAFF.

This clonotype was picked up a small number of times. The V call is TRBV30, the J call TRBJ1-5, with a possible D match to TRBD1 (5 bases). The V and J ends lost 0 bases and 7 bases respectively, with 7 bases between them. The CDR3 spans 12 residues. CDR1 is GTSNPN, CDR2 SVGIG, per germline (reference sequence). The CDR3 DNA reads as TGTGCCTGGAGTGTGTGGGGCCAGCCCCAGCATTTT. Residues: CAWSVWGQPQHF. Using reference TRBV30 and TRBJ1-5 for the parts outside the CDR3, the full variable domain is SQTIHQWPATLVQPVGSPLSLECTVEGTSNPNLYWYRQAAGRGLQLLFYSVGIGQISSEVPQNLSASRPQDRQFILSSKKLLLSDSGFYLCAWSVWGQPQHFGDGTRLSIL.

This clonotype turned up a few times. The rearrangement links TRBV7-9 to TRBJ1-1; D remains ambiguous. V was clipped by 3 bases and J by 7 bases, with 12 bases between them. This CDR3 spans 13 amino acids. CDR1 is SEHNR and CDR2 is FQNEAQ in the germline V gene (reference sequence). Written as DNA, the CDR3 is TGTGCCAGCAGCTTCGGGGAGGGCTTTGAAGCTTTCTTT. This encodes CASSFGEGFEAFF.

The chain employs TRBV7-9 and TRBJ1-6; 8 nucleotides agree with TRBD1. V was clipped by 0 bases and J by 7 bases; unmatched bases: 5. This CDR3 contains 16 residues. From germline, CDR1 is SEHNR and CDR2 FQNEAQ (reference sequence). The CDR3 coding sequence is TGTGCCAGCAGCTTAGCACTCAGGGGGCGGAATTCACCCCTCCACTTT. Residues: CASSLALRGRNSPLHF.

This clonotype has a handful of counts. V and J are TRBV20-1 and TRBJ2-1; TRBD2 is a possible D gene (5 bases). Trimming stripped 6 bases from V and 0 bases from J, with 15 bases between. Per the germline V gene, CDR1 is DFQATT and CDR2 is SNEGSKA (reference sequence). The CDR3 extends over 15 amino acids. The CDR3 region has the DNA TGCAGTGCAGGAGGCGGCGGATTCTCCTACAATGAGCAGTTCTTC. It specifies CSAGGGGFSYNEQFF.

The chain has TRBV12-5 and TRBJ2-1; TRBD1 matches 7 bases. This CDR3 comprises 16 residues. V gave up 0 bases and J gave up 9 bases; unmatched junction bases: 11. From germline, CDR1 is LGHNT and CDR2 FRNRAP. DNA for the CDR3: TGTGCTAGTGGTTTGGTACTAGGCAGGGGGTTGGTTGAGCAGTTCTTC. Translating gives CASGLVLGRGLVEQFF. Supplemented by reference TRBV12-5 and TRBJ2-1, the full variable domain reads DARVTQTPRHKVTEMGQEVTMRCQPILGHNTVFWYRQTMMQGLELLAYFRNRAPLDDSGMPKDRFSAEMPDATLATLKIQPSEPRDSAVYFCASGLVLGRGLVEQFFGPGTRLTVL.

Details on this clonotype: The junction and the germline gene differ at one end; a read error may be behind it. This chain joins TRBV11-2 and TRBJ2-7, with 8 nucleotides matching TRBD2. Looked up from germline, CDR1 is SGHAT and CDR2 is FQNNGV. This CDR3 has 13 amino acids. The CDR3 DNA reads TGTGCCTGCAGCTTCGGGGGGGACTACGAGCAGTACTTC. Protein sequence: CACSFGGDYEQYF.

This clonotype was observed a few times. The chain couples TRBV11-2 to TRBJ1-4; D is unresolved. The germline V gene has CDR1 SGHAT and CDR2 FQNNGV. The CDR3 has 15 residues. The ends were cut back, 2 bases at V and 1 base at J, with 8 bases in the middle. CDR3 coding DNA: TGTGCCAGCAGCTTATCGTCTGGAACTAATGAAAAACTGTTTTTT. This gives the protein CASSLSSGTNEKLFF.

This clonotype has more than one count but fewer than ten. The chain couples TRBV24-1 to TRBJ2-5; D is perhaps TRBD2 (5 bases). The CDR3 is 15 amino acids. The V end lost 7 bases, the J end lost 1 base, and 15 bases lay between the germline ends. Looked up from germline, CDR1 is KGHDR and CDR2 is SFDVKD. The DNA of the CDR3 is TGTGCCACCAGCCGCGAAAGCGGACTCCAAGAGACCCAGTACTTC. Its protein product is CATSRESGLQETQYF.

As DNA, the CDR3 is TGTGCCAGCAGTCCGAGTAGTTACACAGATACGCAGTATTTT. It encodes CASSPSSYTDTQYF. The rearrangement links TRBV12-3 or TRBV12-4 to TRBJ2-3; the D is unclear. V lost 5 bases and J lost 2, with 11 bases in between. The CDR3 is 14 amino acids.

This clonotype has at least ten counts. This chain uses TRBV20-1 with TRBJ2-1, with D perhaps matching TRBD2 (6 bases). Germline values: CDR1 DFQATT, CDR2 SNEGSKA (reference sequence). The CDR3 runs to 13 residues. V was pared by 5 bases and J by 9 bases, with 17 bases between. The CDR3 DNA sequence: TGCAGTGCTCGTAGCGGATACGACATTGAGCAGTTCTTC. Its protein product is CSARSGYDIEQFF.

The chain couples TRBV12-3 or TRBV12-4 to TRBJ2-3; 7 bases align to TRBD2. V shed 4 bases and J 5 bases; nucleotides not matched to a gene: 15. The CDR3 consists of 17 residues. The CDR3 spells CASSSQISAAGEDTQYF. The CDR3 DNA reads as TGTGCCAGCAGTTCCCAGATCTCAGCCGCGGGGGAAGATACGCAGTATTTT.

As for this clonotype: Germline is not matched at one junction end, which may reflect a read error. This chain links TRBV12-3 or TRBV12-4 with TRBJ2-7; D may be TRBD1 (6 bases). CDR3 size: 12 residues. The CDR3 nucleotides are TGTGCCGGCAGGCTATCAGGGGCCGAGCAGTACTTC. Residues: CAGRLSGAEQYF.

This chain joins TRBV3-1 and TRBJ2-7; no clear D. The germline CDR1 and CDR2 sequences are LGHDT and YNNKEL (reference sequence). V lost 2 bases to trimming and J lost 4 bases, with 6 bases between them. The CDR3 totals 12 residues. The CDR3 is CASSQRAYEQYF. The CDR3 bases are TGTGCCAGCAGCCAAAGGGCGTACGAGCAGTACTTC.

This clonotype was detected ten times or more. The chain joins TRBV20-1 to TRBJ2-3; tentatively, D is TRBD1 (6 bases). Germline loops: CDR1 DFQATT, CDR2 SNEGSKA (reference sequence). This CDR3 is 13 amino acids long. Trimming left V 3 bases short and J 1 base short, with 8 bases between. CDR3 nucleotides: TGCAGTGCTAGGTGGACAGGCACAGATACGCAGTATTTT. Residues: CSARWTGTDTQYF.

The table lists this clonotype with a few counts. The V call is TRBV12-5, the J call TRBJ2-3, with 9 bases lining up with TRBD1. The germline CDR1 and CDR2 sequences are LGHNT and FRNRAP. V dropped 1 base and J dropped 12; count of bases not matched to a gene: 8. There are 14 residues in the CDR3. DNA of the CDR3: TGTGCTAGTGGTTTGGGAACCGGGACAGGGAACCAGTATTTT. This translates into CASGLGTGTGNQYF.

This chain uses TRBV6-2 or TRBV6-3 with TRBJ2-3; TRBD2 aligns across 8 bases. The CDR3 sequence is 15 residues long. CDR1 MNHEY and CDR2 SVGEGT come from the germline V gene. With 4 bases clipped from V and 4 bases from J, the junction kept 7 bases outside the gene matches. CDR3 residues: CASSFQREIPDTQYF. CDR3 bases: TGTGCCAGCAGTTTCCAGCGGGAGATCCCAGATACGCAGTATTTT.

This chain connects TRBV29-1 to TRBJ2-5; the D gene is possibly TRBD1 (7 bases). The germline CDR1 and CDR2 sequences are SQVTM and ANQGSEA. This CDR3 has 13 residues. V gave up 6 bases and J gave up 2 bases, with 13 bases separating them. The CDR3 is CSVYQGGQETQYF. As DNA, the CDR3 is TGCAGCGTGTACCAGGGGGGTCAAGAGACCCAGTACTTC.

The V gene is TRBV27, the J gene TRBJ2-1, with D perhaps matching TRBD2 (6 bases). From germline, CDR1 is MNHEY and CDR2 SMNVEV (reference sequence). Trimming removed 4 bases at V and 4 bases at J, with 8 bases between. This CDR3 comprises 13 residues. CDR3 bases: TGTGCCAGCAGTTCGGGGGTTTACAATGAGCAGTTCTTC. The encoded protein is CASSSGVYNEQFF.